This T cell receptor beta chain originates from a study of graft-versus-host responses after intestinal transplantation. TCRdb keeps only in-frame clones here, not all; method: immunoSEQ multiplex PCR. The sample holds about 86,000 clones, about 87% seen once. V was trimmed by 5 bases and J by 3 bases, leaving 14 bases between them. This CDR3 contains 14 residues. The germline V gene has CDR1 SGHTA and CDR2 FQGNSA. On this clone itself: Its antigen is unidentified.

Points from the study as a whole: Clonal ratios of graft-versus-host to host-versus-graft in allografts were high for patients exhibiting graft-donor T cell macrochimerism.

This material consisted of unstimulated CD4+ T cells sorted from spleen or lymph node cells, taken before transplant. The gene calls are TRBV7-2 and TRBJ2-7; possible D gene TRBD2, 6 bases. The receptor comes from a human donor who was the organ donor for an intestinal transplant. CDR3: CASSVGGTDYEQYF. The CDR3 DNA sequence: TGTGCCAGCAGCGTTGGAGGGACTGACTACGAGCAGTACTTC.